This T cell receptor (beta chain) emerged from a study of T cells in localized non-small cell lung cancer. CDR1 is LGHNA and CDR2 is YSLEER in the germline V gene. V shed 0 bases and J shed 4 bases, with 9 bases lying between them. The CDR3 is 14 residues long. Repertoires were generated with immunoSEQ multiplex PCR, while TCRdb's copy carries only in-frame clones and drops some. The sample has approximately 80,000 clones, around 80% seen once. The V and J genes are TRBV4-3 and TRBJ1-2; D remains unclear. The TCR originated in a female donor at least 60 years old with stage I lung adenocarcinoma. Sequences were derived from peripheral blood, sampled before any cancer treatment. DNA of the CDR3: TGCGCCAGCAGCCAAGATTTCGTGGGCTATGGCTACACCTTC. It codes for CASSQDFVGYGYTF.